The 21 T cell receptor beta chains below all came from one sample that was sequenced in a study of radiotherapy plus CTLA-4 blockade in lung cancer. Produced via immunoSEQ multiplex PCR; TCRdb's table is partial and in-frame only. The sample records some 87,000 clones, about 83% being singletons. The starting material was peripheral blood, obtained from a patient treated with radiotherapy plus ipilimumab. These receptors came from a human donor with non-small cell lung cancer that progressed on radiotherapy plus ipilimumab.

CDR3 in amino acids: CASRFGQGENNEQFF. CDR3 DNA: TGTGCCAGCAGATTCGGACAGGGGGAAAACAATGAGCAGTTCTTC. The gene calls are TRBV6-5 and TRBJ2-1, with 10 bases aligning to TRBD1. The V gene's germline CDR1 is MNHEY and CDR2 SVGAGI. This CDR3 contains 15 residues. Trimming took 6 bases from V and 5 from J; bases not matched to a gene: 7.

In DNA form, the CDR3 reads TGTGCCAGCTCCGGCCGGACAGGGAACAATCAGCCCCAGCATTTT. Translation gives CASSGRTGNNQPQHF. The chain has TRBV18 and TRBJ1-5, with 8 positions matching TRBD1. V was clipped by 6 bases and J by 3 bases; unmatched bases: 7. The CDR3 covers 15 residues. Germline lookup yields CDR1 KGHSH and CDR2 LQKENI.

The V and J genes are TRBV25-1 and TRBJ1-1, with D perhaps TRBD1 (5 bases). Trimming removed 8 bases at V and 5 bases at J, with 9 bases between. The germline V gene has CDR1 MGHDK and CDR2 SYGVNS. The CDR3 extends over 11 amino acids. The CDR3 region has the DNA TGTGCCAGCTGGGGGGGAACTGAAGCTTTCTTT. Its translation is CASWGGTEAFF.

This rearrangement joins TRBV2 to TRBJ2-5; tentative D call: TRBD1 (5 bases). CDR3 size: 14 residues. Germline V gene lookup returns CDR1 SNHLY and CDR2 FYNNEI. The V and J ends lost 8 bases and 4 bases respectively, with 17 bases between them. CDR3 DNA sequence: TGTGCCAGCCAAGTGGGGCAGCTCCGAGAGACCCAGTACTTC. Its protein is CASQVGQLRETQYF.

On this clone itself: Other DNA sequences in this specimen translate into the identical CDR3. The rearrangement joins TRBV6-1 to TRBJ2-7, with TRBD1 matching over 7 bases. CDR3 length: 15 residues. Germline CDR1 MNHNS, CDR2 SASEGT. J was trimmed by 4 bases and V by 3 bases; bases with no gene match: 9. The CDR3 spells CASSDLPGQRYEQYF. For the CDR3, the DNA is TGTGCCAGCAGTGATCTTCCGGGACAGAGGTACGAGCAGTACTTC.

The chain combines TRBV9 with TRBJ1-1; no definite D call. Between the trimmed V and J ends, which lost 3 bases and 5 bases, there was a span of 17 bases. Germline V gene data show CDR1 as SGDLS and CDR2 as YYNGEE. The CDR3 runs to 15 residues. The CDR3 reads CASSASPVGVTEAFF. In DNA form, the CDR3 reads TGTGCCAGCAGCGCCTCCCCAGTCGGAGTGACTGAAGCTTTCTTT. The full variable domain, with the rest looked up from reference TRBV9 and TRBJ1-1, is DSGVTQTPKHLITATGQRVTLRCSPRSGDLSVYWYQQSLDQGLQFLIQYYNGEERAKGNILERFSAQQFPDLHSELNLSSLELGDSALYFCASSASPVGVTEAFFGQGTRLTVV.

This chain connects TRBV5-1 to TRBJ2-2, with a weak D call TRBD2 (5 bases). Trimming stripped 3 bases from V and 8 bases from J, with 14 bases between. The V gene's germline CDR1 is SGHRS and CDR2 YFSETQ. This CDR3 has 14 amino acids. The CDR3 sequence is CASSSYPSQGELFF. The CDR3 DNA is TGCGCCAGCAGCTCCTATCCTAGCCAGGGGGAGCTGTTTTTT.

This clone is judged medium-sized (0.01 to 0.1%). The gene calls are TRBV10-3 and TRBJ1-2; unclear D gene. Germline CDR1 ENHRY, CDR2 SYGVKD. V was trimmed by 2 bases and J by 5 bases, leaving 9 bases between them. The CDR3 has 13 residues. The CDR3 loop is CAISEVSYYGYTF. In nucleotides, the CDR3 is TGTGCCATCAGTGAGGTCAGTTATTATGGCTACACCTTC.

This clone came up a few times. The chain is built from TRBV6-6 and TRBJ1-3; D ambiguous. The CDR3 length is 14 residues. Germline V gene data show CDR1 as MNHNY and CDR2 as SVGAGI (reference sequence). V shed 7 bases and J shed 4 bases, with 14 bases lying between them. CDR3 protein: CASTPGIAGNTIYF. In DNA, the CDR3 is TGTGCCAGCACCCCGGGGATTGCCGGAAACACCATATATTTT.

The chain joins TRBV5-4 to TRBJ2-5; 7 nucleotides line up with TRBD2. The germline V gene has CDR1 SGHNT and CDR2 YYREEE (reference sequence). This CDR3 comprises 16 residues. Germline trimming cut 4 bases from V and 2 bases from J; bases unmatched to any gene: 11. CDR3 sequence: CASSTGGGIGQETQYF. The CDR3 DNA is TGTGCCAGCAGCACGGGGGGAGGGATCGGGCAAGAGACCCAGTACTTC.

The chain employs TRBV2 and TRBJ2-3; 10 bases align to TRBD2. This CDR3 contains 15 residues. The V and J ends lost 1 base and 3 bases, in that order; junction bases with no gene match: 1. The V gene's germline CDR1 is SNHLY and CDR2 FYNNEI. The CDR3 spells CASSEVAGGTDTQYF. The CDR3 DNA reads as TGTGCCAGCAGTGAAGTAGCGGGGGGTACAGATACGCAGTATTTT.

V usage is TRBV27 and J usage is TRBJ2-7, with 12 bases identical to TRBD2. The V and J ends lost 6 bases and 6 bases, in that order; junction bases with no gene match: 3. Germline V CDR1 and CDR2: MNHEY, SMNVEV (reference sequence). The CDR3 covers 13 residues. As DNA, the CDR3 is TGTGCCAGCAGGCCACTAGCGGGAGGCGAGCAGTACTTC. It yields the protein CASRPLAGGEQYF.

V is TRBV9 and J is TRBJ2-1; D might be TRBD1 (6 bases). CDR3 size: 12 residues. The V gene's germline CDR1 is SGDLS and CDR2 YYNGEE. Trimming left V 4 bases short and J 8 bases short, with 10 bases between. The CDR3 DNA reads TGTGCCAGCAGCCAGGGGCTCCATGAGCAGTTCTTC. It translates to CASSQGLHEQFF.

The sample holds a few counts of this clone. Here the CDR3 reads CASSFTVEGYGYTF. The CDR3 region has the DNA TGTGCCAGCAGCTTTACGGTTGAGGGCTATGGCTACACCTTC. V usage is TRBV7-9 and J usage is TRBJ1-2; D gene unclear. Germline CDR1 and CDR2: SEHNR and FQNEAQ (reference sequence). V was cut by 3 bases and J by 4 bases, with 12 bases left in between. This CDR3 contains 14 residues.

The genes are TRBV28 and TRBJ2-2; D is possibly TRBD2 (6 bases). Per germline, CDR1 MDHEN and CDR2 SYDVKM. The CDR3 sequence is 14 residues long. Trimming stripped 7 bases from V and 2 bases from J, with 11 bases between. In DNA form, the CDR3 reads TGTGCCAGCACCAAGGGAGGAAACACCGGGGAGCTGTTTTTT. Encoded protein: CASTKGGNTGELFF.

The CDR3 DNA follows: TGTGCCAGCAGCTTAGGGTTCAATCAGCCCCAGCATTTT. Its protein is CASSLGFNQPQHF. This chain joins TRBV7-2 and TRBJ1-5; D gene uncertain. V was trimmed by 1 base and J by 3 bases, leaving 4 bases between them. This CDR3 has 13 amino acids. Germline V gives CDR1 SGHTA, CDR2 FQGNSA.

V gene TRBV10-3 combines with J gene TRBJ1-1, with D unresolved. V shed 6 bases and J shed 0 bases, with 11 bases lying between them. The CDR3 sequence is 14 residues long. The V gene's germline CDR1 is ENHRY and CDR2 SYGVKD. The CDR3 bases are TGTGCCATCAGGGTACGCAGTATGAACACTGAAGCTTTCTTT. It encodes CAIRVRSMNTEAFF.

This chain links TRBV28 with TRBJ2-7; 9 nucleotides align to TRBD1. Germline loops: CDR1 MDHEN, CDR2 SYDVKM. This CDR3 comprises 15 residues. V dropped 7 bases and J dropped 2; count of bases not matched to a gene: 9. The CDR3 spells CASKSPGQGPYEQYF. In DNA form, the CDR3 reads TGTGCCAGCAAATCACCGGGACAGGGTCCCTACGAGCAGTACTTC.

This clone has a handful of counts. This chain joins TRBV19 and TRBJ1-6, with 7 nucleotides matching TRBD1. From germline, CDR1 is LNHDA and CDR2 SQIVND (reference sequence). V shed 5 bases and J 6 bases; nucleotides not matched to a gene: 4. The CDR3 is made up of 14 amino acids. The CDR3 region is CASSPTGTNSPLHF. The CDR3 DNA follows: TGTGCCAGTAGTCCGACAGGGACTAATTCACCCCTCCACTTT.

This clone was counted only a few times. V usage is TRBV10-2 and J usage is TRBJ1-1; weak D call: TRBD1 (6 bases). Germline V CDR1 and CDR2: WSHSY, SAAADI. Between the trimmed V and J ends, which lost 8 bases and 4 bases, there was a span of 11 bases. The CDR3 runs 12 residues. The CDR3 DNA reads TGCGCCAGCCAGGGGATTGGCACTGAAGCTTTCTTT. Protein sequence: CASQGIGTEAFF.

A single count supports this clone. CDR3 sequence reads: CSVYSGAGYGYTF. As DNA, the CDR3 is TGCAGCGTTTACTCAGGGGCTGGCTATGGCTACACCTTC. The V and J genes are TRBV29-1 and TRBJ1-2; D may be TRBD1 (6 bases). V lost 5 bases to trimming and J lost 4 bases, with 14 bases between them. Germline CDR1 reads SQVTM; CDR2 reads ANQGSEA. This CDR3 has 13 residues. Full variable domain (missing parts from reference TRBV29-1 and TRBJ1-2): SAVISQKPSRDICQRGTSLTIQCQVDSQVTMMFWYRQQPGQSLTLIATANQGSEATYESGFVIDKFPISRPNLTFSTLTVSNMSPEDSSIYLCSVYSGAGYGYTFGSGTRLTVV.